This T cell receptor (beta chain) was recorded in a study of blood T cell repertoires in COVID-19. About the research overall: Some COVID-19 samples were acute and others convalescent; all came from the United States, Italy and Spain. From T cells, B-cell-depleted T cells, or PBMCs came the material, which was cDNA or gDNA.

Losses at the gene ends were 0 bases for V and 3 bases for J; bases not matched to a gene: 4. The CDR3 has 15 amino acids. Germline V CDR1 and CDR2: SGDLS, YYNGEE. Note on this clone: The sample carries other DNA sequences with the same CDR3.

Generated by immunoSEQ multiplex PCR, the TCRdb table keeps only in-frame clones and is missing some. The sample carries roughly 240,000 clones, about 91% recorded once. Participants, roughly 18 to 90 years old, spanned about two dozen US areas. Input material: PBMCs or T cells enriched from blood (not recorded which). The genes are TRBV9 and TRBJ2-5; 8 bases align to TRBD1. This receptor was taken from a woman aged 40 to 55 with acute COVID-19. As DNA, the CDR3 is TGTGCCAGCAGCGTAGACCAGGGGGCAAAAGAGACCCAGTACTTC. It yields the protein CASSVDQGAKETQYF.